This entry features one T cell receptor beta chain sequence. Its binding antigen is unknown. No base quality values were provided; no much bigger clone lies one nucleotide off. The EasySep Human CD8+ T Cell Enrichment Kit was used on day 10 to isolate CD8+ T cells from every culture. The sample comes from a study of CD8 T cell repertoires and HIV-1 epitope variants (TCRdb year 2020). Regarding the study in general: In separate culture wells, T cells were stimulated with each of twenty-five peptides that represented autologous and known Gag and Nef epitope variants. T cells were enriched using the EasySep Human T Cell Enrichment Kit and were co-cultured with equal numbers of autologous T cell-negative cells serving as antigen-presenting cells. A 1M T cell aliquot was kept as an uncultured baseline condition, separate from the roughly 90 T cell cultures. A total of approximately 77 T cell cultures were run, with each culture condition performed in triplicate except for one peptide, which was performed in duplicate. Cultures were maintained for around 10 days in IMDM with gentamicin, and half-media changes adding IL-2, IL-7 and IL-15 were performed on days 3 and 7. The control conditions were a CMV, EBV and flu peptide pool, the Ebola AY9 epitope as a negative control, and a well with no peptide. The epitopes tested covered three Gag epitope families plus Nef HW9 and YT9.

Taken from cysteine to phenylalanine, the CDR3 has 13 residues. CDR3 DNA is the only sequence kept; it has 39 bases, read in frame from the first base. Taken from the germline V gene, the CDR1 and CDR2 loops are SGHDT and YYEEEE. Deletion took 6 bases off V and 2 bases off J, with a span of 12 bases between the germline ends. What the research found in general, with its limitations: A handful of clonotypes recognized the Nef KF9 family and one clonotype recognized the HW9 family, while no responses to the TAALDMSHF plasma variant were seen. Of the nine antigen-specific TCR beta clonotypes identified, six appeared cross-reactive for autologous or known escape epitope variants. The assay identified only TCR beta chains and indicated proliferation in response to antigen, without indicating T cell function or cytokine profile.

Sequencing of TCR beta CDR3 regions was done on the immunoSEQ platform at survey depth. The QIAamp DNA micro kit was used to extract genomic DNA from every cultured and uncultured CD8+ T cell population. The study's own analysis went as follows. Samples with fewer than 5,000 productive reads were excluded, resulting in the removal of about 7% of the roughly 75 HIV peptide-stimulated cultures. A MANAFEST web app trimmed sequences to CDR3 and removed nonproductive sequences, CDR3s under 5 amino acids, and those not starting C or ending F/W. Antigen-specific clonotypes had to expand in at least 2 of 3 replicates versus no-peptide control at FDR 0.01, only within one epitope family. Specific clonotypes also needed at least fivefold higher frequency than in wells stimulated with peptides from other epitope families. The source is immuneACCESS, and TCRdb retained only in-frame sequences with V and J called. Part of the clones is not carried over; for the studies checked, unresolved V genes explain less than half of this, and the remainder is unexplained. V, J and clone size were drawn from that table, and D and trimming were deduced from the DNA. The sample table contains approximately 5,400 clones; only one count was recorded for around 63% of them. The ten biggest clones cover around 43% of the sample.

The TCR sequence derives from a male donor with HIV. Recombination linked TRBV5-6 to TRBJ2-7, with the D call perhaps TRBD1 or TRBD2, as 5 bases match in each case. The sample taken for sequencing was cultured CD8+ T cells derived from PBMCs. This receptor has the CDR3 CASTRGTAYEQYF. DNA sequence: TGTGCCAGCACCCGAGGGACGGCCTACGAGCAGTACTTC.